This passage covers 15 T cell receptor beta chains from one sample sequenced in a study of blood T cell repertoires in COVID-19. The repertoire was sequenced with immunoSEQ multiplex PCR; TCRdb's copy has only in-frame clones and lacks some. This table has under 70,000 clones, more than 60% appearing once. The sequencing sample was made of peripheral blood. These receptors were collected from a woman aged 70 to 79 with acute or convalescent COVID-19.

The genes are TRBV10-2 and TRBJ2-7; 8 bases match TRBD1. V gave up 8 bases and J gave up 4 bases; unmatched junction bases: 10. This CDR3 is built from 14 residues. The V gene's germline CDR1 is WSHSY and CDR2 SAAADI. CDR3: CASSNQGARYEQYV. The DNA for the CDR3 is TGCGCCAGCTCCAACCAGGGGGCGCGGTACGAGCAGTACGTC.

V and J are TRBV19 and TRBJ1-2; D possibly corresponds to TRBD1 (5 bases). Trimming pared 3 bases from V and 2 bases from J, leaving 13 bases between. The CDR3 length is 15 residues. Germline CDR1 reads LNHDA; CDR2 reads SQIVND (reference sequence). CDR3 coding DNA: TGTGCCAGTAGTATGATGGCAGGGATAAACTATGGCTACACCTTC. Translated: CASSMMAGINYGYTF. Full variable domain (outside the CDR3, taken from reference TRBV19 and TRBJ1-2): DGGITQSPKYLFRKEGQNVTLSCEQNLNHDAMYWYRQDPGQGLRLIYYSQIVNDFQKGDIAEGYSVSREKKESFPLTVTSAQKNPTAFYLCASSMMAGINYGYTFGSGTRLTVV.

The genes are TRBV4-1 and TRBJ1-1; no reliable D call. V lost 3 bases to trimming and J lost 1 base, with 9 bases between them. Germline CDR1 and CDR2: MGHRA and YSYEKL. The CDR3 has 14 amino acids. As DNA, the CDR3 is TGCGCCAGCAGCCAGGTAACAGCGAACACTGAAGCTTTCTTT. This encodes CASSQVTANTEAFF.

The chain combines TRBV19 with TRBJ2-3; tentative D call: TRBD1 (5 bases). CDR1 LNHDA and CDR2 SQIVND come from the germline V gene (reference sequence). V was cut by 7 bases and J by 0 bases, with 17 bases left in between. CDR3 size: 16 residues. CDR3 in amino acids: CASIGDRLYSTDTQYF. The CDR3 DNA reads as TGTGCCAGTATCGGAGACAGACTTTATAGCACAGATACGCAGTATTTT.

V and J are TRBV6-5 and TRBJ1-2, with TRBD1 matching over 7 bases. The CDR3 runs 14 residues. The junction had 7 bases not matched to a gene; V was cut back by 7 bases and J by 2 bases. In germline, CDR1 is MNHEY, CDR2 SVGAGI. The CDR3 reads CASTETGSNYGYTF. The CDR3 DNA sequence: TGTGCCAGCACCGAGACAGGGTCCAACTATGGCTACACCTTC.

The rearrangement joins TRBV9 to TRBJ1-3, with TRBD1 matching over 10 bases. Losses at the gene ends were 0 bases for V and 5 bases for J; bases not matched to a gene: 5. In germline, CDR1 is SGDLS, CDR2 YYNGEE. The CDR3 contains 16 residues. The CDR3 bases are TGTGCCAGCAGCGTAGCCCTAGACAGGGGGCGAAACACCATATATTTT. Translation gives CASSVALDRGRNTIYF.

This clone occurred a few times. This chain uses TRBV4-1 with TRBJ1-1; TRBD1 is a possible D gene (5 bases). Between the trimmed V and J ends, which lost 2 bases and 4 bases, there was a span of 17 bases. CDR3 length equals 16 residues. Per the germline V gene, CDR1 is MGHRA and CDR2 is YSYEKL. The CDR3 DNA sequence: TGCGCCAGCAGCCAACGGTCCACGGGGGAGACCACTGAAGCTTTCTTT. Translating it yields CASSQRSTGETTEAFF.

The chain recombines TRBV7-3 with TRBJ2-1; D might be TRBD1 (8 bases). This CDR3 contains 14 residues. CDR1 SGHTA and CDR2 FQGTGA come from the germline V gene. Trimming took off 4 bases at V and 7 bases at J, with 14 bases between the two ends. CDR3 protein: CASSSQQGGNEQFF. As DNA, the CDR3 is TGTGCCAGCAGCTCCCAACAGGGGGGGAATGAGCAGTTCTTC. Looking up the rest from reference TRBV7-3 and TRBJ2-1 gives the full variable domain: GAGVSQTPSNKVTEKGKYVELRCDPISGHTALYWYRQSLGQGPEFLIYFQGTGAADDSGLPNDRFFAVRPEGSVSTLKIQRTERGDSAVYLCASSSQQGGNEQFFGPGTRLTVL.

J is TRBJ1-1 and V is TRBV7-9; 8 bases map to TRBD1. The CDR3 is 13 amino acids. Unmatched junction bases numbered 3, after V lost 4 bases and J lost 5 bases. Germline loops: CDR1 SEHNR, CDR2 FQNEAQ (reference sequence). The CDR3 DNA follows: TGTGCCAGCAGCTCCAGACAGGGGACTGAAGCTTTCTTT. Protein sequence: CASSSRQGTEAFF.

This chain links TRBV18 with TRBJ1-4, with a tentative D call TRBD1 (5 bases). The germline gives CDR1 KGHSH, CDR2 LQKENI. This CDR3 is 18 amino acids long. V lost 5 bases and J 4 bases, leaving 23 bases between the germline ends. CDR3 amino acids: CASSSGPGGITGNEKLFF. The CDR3 DNA reads TGTGCCAGCTCATCGGGACCCGGGGGTATCACGGGTAATGAAAAACTGTTTTTT.

The chain is built from TRBV7-8 and TRBJ1-5; TRBD1 matches 8 bases. This CDR3 has 14 residues. Trimming at V came to 1 base and at J to 7 bases, leaving 3 bases not matched to a gene. The germline CDR1 and CDR2 sequences are SGHVS and FQNEAQ. CDR3 sequence reads: CASSLGTGSQPQHF. The CDR3 DNA follows: TGTGCCAGCAGCTTAGGGACAGGGAGCCAGCCCCAGCATTTT.

The rearrangement joins TRBV4-2 to TRBJ1-5; maybe TRBD1 (6 bases). Trimming removed 4 bases from V and 4 bases from J, with 14 bases in between. CDR1 LGHNA and CDR2 YNFKEQ come from the germline V gene. The CDR3 sequence is 15 residues long. CDR3 nucleotide sequence: TGTGCCAGCAGCCCCGGGACATTAGGAAATCAGCCCCAGCATTTT. Its translation is CASSPGTLGNQPQHF.

The chain uses TRBV13 and TRBJ2-2; TRBD2 is a possible D gene (5 bases). The germline V and J ends were trimmed by 10 bases and 5 bases, with 11 bases remaining between them. The CDR3 totals 12 residues. The germline V gene encodes CDR1 PRHDT and CDR2 FYEKMQ (reference sequence). CDR3 amino acids: CATGKETGELFF. The CDR3 DNA follows: TGTGCCACGGGGAAGGAGACCGGGGAGCTGTTTTTT.

This clone was seen only once. This chain connects TRBV5-1 to TRBJ1-1; the D gene is possibly TRBD1 (5 bases). Germline CDR1 reads SGHRS; CDR2 reads YFSETQ. The CDR3 is made up of 12 amino acids. Between the trimmed V and J ends, which lost 3 bases and 10 bases, there was a span of 13 bases. CDR3 protein: CASSSSQGGAFF. Written as DNA, the CDR3 is TGCGCCAGCAGCTCTAGCCAGGGAGGAGCTTTCTTT.

The chain joins TRBV7-8 to TRBJ2-5, with D possibly TRBD1 on 8 matching bases. Germline values: CDR1 SGHVS, CDR2 FQNEAQ. The CDR3 sequence is 16 residues long. V lost 5 bases to trimming and J lost 2 bases, with 18 bases between them. CDR3 region: CASSLSHRGGQETQYF. The CDR3 DNA reads TGTGCCAGCAGCCTAAGTCACAGGGGGGGACAAGAGACCCAGTACTTC.